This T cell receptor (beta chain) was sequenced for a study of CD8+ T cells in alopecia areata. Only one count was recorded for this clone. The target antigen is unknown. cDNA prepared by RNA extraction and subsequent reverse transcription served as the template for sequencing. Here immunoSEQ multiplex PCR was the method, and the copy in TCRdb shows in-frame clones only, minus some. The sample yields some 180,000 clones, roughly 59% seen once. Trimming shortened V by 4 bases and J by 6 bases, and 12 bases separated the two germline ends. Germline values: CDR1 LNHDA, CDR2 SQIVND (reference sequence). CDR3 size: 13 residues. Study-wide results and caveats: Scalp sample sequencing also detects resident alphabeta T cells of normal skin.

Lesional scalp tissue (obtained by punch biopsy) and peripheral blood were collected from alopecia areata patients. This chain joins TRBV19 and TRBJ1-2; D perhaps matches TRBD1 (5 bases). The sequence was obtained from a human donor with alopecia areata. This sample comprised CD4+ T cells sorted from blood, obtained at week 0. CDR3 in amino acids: CASSNRDGNGYTF. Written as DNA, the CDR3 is TGTGCCAGTAGTAACCGGGACGGAAATGGCTACACCTTC.